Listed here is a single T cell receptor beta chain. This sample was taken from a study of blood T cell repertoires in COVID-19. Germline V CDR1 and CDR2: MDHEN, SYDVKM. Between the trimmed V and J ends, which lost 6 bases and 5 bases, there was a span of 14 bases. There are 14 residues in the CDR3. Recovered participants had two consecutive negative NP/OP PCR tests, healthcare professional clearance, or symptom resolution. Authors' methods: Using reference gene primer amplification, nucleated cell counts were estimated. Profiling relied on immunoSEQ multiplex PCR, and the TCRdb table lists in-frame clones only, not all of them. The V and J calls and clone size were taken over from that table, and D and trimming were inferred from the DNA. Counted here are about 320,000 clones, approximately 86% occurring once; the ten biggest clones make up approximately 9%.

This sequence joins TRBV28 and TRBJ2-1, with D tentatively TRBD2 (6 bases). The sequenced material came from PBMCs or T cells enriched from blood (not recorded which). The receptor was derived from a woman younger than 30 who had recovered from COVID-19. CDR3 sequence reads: CASSNGGEHNEQFF. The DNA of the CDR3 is TGTGCCAGCAGCAATGGAGGGGAACACAATGAGCAGTTCTTC.